A single sample is the source of the 4 T cell receptor beta chains below, sequenced in a study of blood T cell repertoires in COVID-19. Clones were sequenced by immunoSEQ multiplex PCR, and TCRdb holds only the in-frame ones, with some missing. The sample carries about 34,000 clones, about 90% recorded once. The sequenced sample was peripheral blood. These receptors originate from a human donor with active COVID-19. The donor label of this sample is uncertain.

This clone came up a few times. The chain links TRBV2 to TRBJ1-2; D perhaps matches TRBD1 (6 bases). From germline, CDR1 is SNHLY and CDR2 FYNNEI. V lost 6 bases to trimming and J lost 2 bases, with 13 bases between them. This CDR3 is built from 14 residues. CDR3 in DNA: TGTGCCAGCAGACTGGACAGATTGAACTATGGCTACACCTTC. It codes for CASRLDRLNYGYTF. The full variable domain, with the rest looked up from reference TRBV2 and TRBJ1-2, is EPEVTQTPSHQVTQMGQEVILRCVPISNHLYFYWYRQILGQKVEFLVSFYNNEISEKSEIFDDQFSVERPDGSNFTLKIRSTKLEDSAMYFCASRLDRLNYGYTFGSGTRLTVV.

In this sample, this clone turned up once. The rearrangement joins TRBV7-2 to TRBJ2-7; 11 bases match TRBD2. Per germline, CDR1 SGHTA and CDR2 FQGNSA. The CDR3 is 16 amino acids. Trimming removed 5 bases from V and 0 bases from J; junction bases left unmatched: 6. The CDR3 protein is CASSPGTSGSSYEQYF. CDR3 DNA sequence: TGTGCCAGCAGCCCCGGGACTAGCGGAAGCTCCTACGAGCAGTACTTC.

This clone appeared a few times. The rearrangement joins TRBV7-2 to TRBJ1-1, with TRBD1 identical over 9 bases. The CDR3 has 17 amino acids. The germline V gene has CDR1 SGHTA and CDR2 FQGNSA. V dropped 0 bases and J dropped 4; count of bases not matched to a gene: 9. The CDR3: CASSLASTGGEGTEAFF. CDR3 coding DNA: TGTGCCAGCAGCTTAGCGAGTACAGGGGGCGAAGGCACTGAAGCTTTCTTT.

The J gene is TRBJ2-1, the V gene TRBV6-1; D may be TRBD1 (5 bases). The CDR3 runs to 12 residues. Germline loops: CDR1 MNHNS, CDR2 SASEGT. V shed 1 base and J shed 13 bases, with 11 bases lying between them. CDR3 region: CASSEGTSPQFF. The DNA of the CDR3 is TGTGCCAGCAGTGAAGGGACATCCCCACAGTTCTTC.